Presented here are 25 T cell receptor beta chains from one specimen sequenced in a study of shared clonotypes between healthy human individuals. TCRdb keeps only in-frame clones here, not all; method: immunoSEQ multiplex PCR. The sample gives approximately 440,000 clones, roughly three quarters of which show up once; around 12% is in the top ten. Sequencing used PBMCs. The receptors originated from a middle-aged woman in good health. Some clones in this sample may be carry-over from other donors' samples.

V is TRBV5-1 and J is TRBJ1-3, with 8 bases aligning to TRBD1. The CDR3 is 16 amino acids. In germline, CDR1 is SGHRS, CDR2 YFSETQ. Trimming cost V 4 bases and J 0 bases; bases outside gene matches: 6. This CDR3 is CASSGGQAGSGNTIYF. The CDR3 coding sequence is TGCGCCAGCAGCGGGGGACAGGCGGGCTCTGGAAACACCATATATTTT.

This rearrangement joins TRBV7-8 to TRBJ1-1, with TRBD1 as a possible D gene (5 bases). V shed 2 bases and J shed 4 bases, with 11 bases lying between them. There are 14 residues in the CDR3. Germline CDR1 SGHVS, CDR2 FQNEAQ. The CDR3 sequence is CASSLTRVGTEAFF. CDR3 in DNA: TGTGCCAGCAGCTTAACCAGGGTGGGCACTGAAGCTTTCTTT.

A remark on this clone: This sample includes further DNA sequences coding for the same CDR3. This chain connects TRBV5-4 to TRBJ2-5; D is perhaps TRBD1 (5 bases). The V gene's germline CDR1 is SGHNT and CDR2 YYREEE (reference sequence). Trimming cost V 0 bases and J 5 bases, with 8 bases left between them. This CDR3 comprises 13 residues. CDR3 in amino acids: CASSLEGVETQYF. CDR3 in DNA: TGTGCCAGCAGCTTGGAAGGGGTGGAGACCCAGTACTTC.

There are many counts of this clone. This rearrangement joins TRBV5-1 to TRBJ1-1; D call uncertain. Per the germline V gene, CDR1 is SGHRS and CDR2 is YFSETQ. V shed 4 bases and J shed 6 bases, with 16 bases lying between them. The CDR3 covers 14 residues. The chain's CDR3 is CASSENKGIAEAFF. CDR3 sequence (DNA): TGCGCCAGCAGCGAAAACAAAGGCATTGCTGAAGCTTTCTTT. Looking up the rest from reference TRBV5-1 and TRBJ1-1 gives the full variable domain: KAGVTQTPRYLIKTRGQQVTLSCSPISGHRSVSWYQQTPGQGLQFLFEYFSETQRNKGNFPGRFSGRQFSNSRSEMNVSTLELGDSALYLCASSENKGIAEAFFGQGTRLTVV.

The rearrangement links TRBV7-3 to TRBJ2-1; 7 bases fit TRBD1. Germline lookup yields CDR1 SGHTA and CDR2 FQGTGA. The CDR3 loop spans 12 amino acids. J lost 14 bases, V lost 4 bases, and 8 bases had no gene match. The CDR3 bases are TGTGCCAGCAGCTCCCGGACAGGAGTTAAGTTCTTC. It translates to CASSSRTGVKFF.

V gene TRBV4-3 combines with J gene TRBJ2-3, with no clear D. Germline lookup yields CDR1 LGHNA and CDR2 YSLEER. The CDR3 length is 16 residues. The germline V and J ends were trimmed by 0 bases and 2 bases, with 12 bases remaining between them. The CDR3: CASSQDPGGFTDTQYF. In nucleotides, the CDR3 is TGCGCCAGCAGCCAAGATCCGGGCGGTTTCACAGATACGCAGTATTTT.

The chain uses TRBV11-2 and TRBJ2-1; 8 nucleotides align to TRBD2. The CDR3 contains 14 residues. The junction had 2 bases not matched to a gene; V was cut back by 3 bases and J by 4 bases. Germline CDR1 SGHAT, CDR2 FQNNGV. This chain's CDR3 is CASSFLAGYNEQFF. DNA of the CDR3: TGTGCCAGCAGCTTCCTAGCGGGTTACAATGAGCAGTTCTTC.

The chain links TRBV11-2 to TRBJ1-3; D unclear. Germline V gives CDR1 SGHAT, CDR2 FQNNGV. V lost 2 bases and J 6 bases, leaving 5 bases between the germline ends. The CDR3 is 12 residues long. CDR3 sequence (DNA): TGTGCCAGCAGCTTATTTGCAAACACCATATATTTT. Protein: CASSLFANTIYF.

The genes are TRBV15 and TRBJ1-2; D call uncertain. Per the germline V gene, CDR1 is LNHNV and CDR2 is YYDKDF (reference sequence). V lost 0 bases and J 5 bases, leaving 10 bases between the germline ends. The CDR3 is 14 residues long. This CDR3 reads CATSRDMERYGYTF. CDR3 in DNA: TGTGCCACCAGCAGAGATATGGAGAGGTATGGCTACACCTTC. Variable domain in full (rest from reference TRBV15 and TRBJ1-2): DAMVIQNPRYQVTQFGKPVTLSCSQTLNHNVMYWYQQKSSQAPKLLFHYYDKDFNNEADTPDNFQSRRPNTSFCFLDIRSPGLGDTAMYLCATSRDMERYGYTFGSGTRLTVV.

A word on this clone: Other DNA sequences of this sample code for an identical CDR3. The chain combines TRBV7-2 with TRBJ1-1, with unresolved D. The CDR3 consists of 13 residues. Trimming stripped 5 bases from V and 2 bases from J, with 9 bases between. Germline CDR1 and CDR2: SGHTA and FQGNSA. The CDR3 sequence is CASSRDLNTEAFF. CDR3 coding DNA: TGTGCCAGCAGCCGGGATCTCAACACTGAAGCTTTCTTT.

The chain joins TRBV2 to TRBJ1-1; no clear D. Trimming pared 6 bases from V and 1 base from J, leaving 12 bases between. The CDR3 contains 14 residues. Per germline, CDR1 SNHLY and CDR2 FYNNEI. CDR3 loop: CASRREGRNTEAFF. Here the CDR3 DNA reads TGTGCCAGCAGACGGGAAGGACGGAACACTGAAGCTTTCTTT.

The chain carries TRBV6-5 and TRBJ2-7; 10 nucleotides match TRBD1. CDR1 is MNHEY, CDR2 SVGAGI, per germline. The CDR3 runs 15 residues. V gave up 6 bases and J gave up 2 bases; unmatched junction bases: 7. In DNA form, the CDR3 reads TGTGCCAGCAGACCGGACAGGGGGACTCCCTACGAGCAGTACTTC. It encodes CASRPDRGTPYEQYF.

The chain combines TRBV9 with TRBJ2-7, with TRBD2 matching over 11 bases. Trimming took 5 bases from V and 1 from J; bases not matched to a gene: 8. This CDR3 contains 16 residues. In germline, CDR1 is SGDLS, CDR2 YYNGEE. The CDR3 reads CASRAGLAGGSYEQYF. The CDR3 coding sequence is TGTGCCAGCAGGGCGGGCCTAGCGGGAGGTTCCTACGAGCAGTACTTC.

The gene calls are TRBV5-1 and TRBJ2-5, with no clear D. The CDR3 has 14 amino acids. Between the trimmed V and J ends, which lost 1 base and 5 bases, there was a span of 12 bases. Germline V lookup: CDR1 SGHRS, CDR2 YFSETQ. The CDR3 DNA follows: TGCGCCAGCAGCTTGTCGGGCCTCAGGGAGACCCAGTACTTC. Encoded protein: CASSLSGLRETQYF.

This clone was seen once. This sequence joins TRBV28 and TRBJ2-7, with D possibly matching TRBD2 (7 bases). In germline, CDR1 is MDHEN, CDR2 SYDVKM. The CDR3 contains 14 residues. V lost 8 bases and J lost 5, with 19 bases in between. CDR3: CASRGAPYVDEQYF. CDR3 coding DNA: TGTGCCAGCCGGGGGGCGCCCTACGTCGACGAGCAGTACTTC.

The chain carries TRBV5-4 and TRBJ2-6; maybe TRBD2 (6 bases). Germline CDR1 reads SGHNT; CDR2 reads YYREEE (reference sequence). Deletions cut 4 bases from V and 3 bases from J, with 17 bases between. This CDR3 comprises 17 residues. CDR3 in DNA: TGTGCCAGCAGCACCGGGACTCGGTCCTTTGGGGCCAACGTCCTGACTTTC. It encodes CASSTGTRSFGANVLTF.

Points on this clone: A read error may be the cause here, since a much bigger clone is one base away. The genes are TRBV5-4 and TRBJ1-4; 8 nucleotides agree with TRBD1. CDR3 size: 15 residues. Germline CDR1 SGHNT, CDR2 YYREEE (reference sequence). The CDR3 DNA reads as TGTGCCAGCAGCCTCAGACAGGGGAGGGGTGAAAAACCGTTTTTT. This gives the protein CASSLRQGRGEKPFF. Full variable domain (remainder filled in from reference TRBV5-4 and TRBJ1-4): ETGVTQSPTHLIKTRGQQVTLRCSSQSGHNTVSWYQQALGQGPQFIFQYYREEENGRGNFPPRFSGLQFPNYSSELNVNALELDDSALYLCASSLRQGRGEKPFFGSGTQLSVL.

A remark on this clone: The final CDR3 position lacks the conserved phenylalanine or tryptophan, pointing to a likely read error. Other DNA sequences in this specimen translate into the identical CDR3. V gene TRBV7-8 combines with J gene TRBJ2-7, with D unclear. Trimming took off 6 bases at V and 2 bases at J, with 17 bases between the two ends. The length of the CDR3 is 15 residues. CDR1 and CDR2 from the germline V gene are SGHVS and FQNEAQ. The CDR3: CASSFLRYSPYEQYL. CDR3 coding DNA: TGTGCCAGCAGTTTCCTCCGCTACTCGCCCTACGAGCAGTACCTC.

A note on this clone: A far larger clone differs by one base, so this is likely a read error. The same CDR3 arises from other DNA sequences in this sample as well. The chain has TRBV5-1 and TRBJ1-3; D is uncertain. The CDR3 extends over 11 amino acids. CDR1 and CDR2 (germline): SGHRS, YFSETQ. CDR3 sequence: CASSIGNTIYF. CDR3 DNA: TGCGCCAGCAGCATAGGAAACACCATATACTTT.

Comment on this clone: One base away lies a much larger clone, so this may be a sequencing read error. The V gene is TRBV19, the J gene TRBJ1-2; 7 bases map to TRBD1. CDR3 length equals 12 residues. CDR1 LNHDA and CDR2 SQIVND come from the germline V gene (reference sequence). CDR3 nucleotides: TGTGCCAGTAGTCCCAGGGGGACTGGCTACGCCTTC. This sequence encodes CASSPRGTGYAF.

This chain uses TRBV10-3 with TRBJ1-1; D call uncertain. Trimming pared 2 bases from V and 7 bases from J, leaving 11 bases between. From germline, CDR1 is ENHRY and CDR2 SYGVKD. The CDR3 has 13 residues. CDR3 sequence: CAISEDRDDEAFF. In nucleotides, the CDR3 is TGTGCCATCAGTGAGGATAGGGATGATGAAGCTTTCTTT.

The sample holds many counts of this clone. The gene calls are TRBV7-8 and TRBJ1-1; weak D call: TRBD1 (6 bases). The ends were cut back, 3 bases at V and 7 bases at J, with 15 bases in the middle. Germline V CDR1 and CDR2: SGHVS, FQNEAQ. The CDR3 contains 14 residues. This CDR3 is CASSFTGRMGEAFF. CDR3 bases: TGTGCCAGCAGCTTCACAGGGAGGATGGGTGAAGCTTTCTTT. The full variable domain, completed using reference TRBV7-8 and TRBJ1-1, is GAGVSQSPRYKVAKRGQDVALRCDPISGHVSLFWYQQALGQGPEFLTYFQNEAQLDKSGLPSDRFFAERPEGSVSTLKIQRTQQEDSAVYLCASSFTGRMGEAFFGQGTRLTVV.

Concerning this clone: With only one base between it and a far larger clone, this is likely a read error. The sample carries other DNA sequences with the same CDR3. CDR3 in DNA: TGTGCTTGGAGTGTATTTGAGACAGGGGGCGAAAGTGGCTACACCTTC. Translation: CAWSVFETGGESGYTF. The chain carries TRBV30 and TRBJ1-2; 10 bases are shared with TRBD1. This CDR3 spans 16 amino acids. Germline lookup yields CDR1 GTSNPN and CDR2 SVGIG (reference sequence). The whole variable domain, remainder taken from reference TRBV30 and TRBJ1-2, is SQTIHQWPATLVQPVGSPLSLECTVEGTSNPNLYWYRQAAGRGLQLLFYSVGIGQISSEVPQNLSASRPQDRQFILSSKKLLLSDSGFYLCAWSVFETGGESGYTFGSGTRLTVV.

CDR3 DNA sequence: TGCGCCAGCTCGACCCGAGCTGACGGGGAGCTGTTTTTT. Translation gives CASSTRADGELFF. The chain employs TRBV10-1 and TRBJ2-2; D uncertain. CDR3 length: 13 residues. Germline CDR1 is WNHNN and CDR2 is SYGVQD (reference sequence). Between the trimmed V and J ends, which lost 8 bases and 7 bases, there was a span of 14 bases.

This clone was seen more than once but under ten times. The V and J genes are TRBV30 and TRBJ2-7, with 9 bases identical to TRBD1. Germline assignment: CDR1 GTSNPN and CDR2 SVGIG (reference sequence). Germline trimming cut 5 bases from V and 0 bases from J; bases unmatched to any gene: 8. The CDR3 loop spans 15 amino acids. CDR3 protein: CAWGRDRASSYEQYF. The CDR3 DNA follows: TGTGCCTGGGGAAGGGACAGGGCGAGCTCCTACGAGCAGTACTTC.